This T cell receptor beta chain is drawn from a study of blood T cells in healthy people across ages. The CDR3 runs to 14 residues. Germline assignment: CDR1 MNHEY and CDR2 SMNVEV (reference sequence). A sample-barcoded 5' primer and a J-beta primer mix were used in a second PCR of about 7 to 11 cycles. TCRdb redid the calling of the 5' RACE reads with MiXCR, one entry per CDR3 protein. Among about 830,000 distinct CDR3 sequences, approximately 59% were seen once, and the ten largest hold 25% to 35%. This TCR came from a man aged 25-40 years in good health. This chain links TRBV27 with TRBJ2-5, with 12 bases matching TRBD1. Matching the DNA end better, TRBJ2-7 makes the J call doubtful. The source material was blood. CDR3 sequence: CASSKGTGGHEQYF. CDR3 nucleotide sequence: TGTGCCAGCAGTAAAGGGACAGGGGGCCACGAGCAGTACTTC.